These T cell receptor beta chains were read from a single sample in a study of PD-1 blockade in classical Hodgkin lymphoma. Measured with immunoSEQ multiplex PCR; TCRdb has only the in-frame clones, and not every one. The data hold 35,000 to 50,000 clones, with around two thirds observed a single time. This material consisted of peripheral blood mononuclear cells (PBMCs), taken before the fourth cycle of nivolumab. These receptors originate from a human donor with classical Hodgkin lymphoma. The CDR3 runs from the conserved cysteine through the conserved F or W. D genes are given only for firm matches. The size of a clone is reported for some rows only, either as once, few or many, or as a class for expanded clones.

>TRBV5-1|.|.|TRBJ2-7|14
CASSLGQGAYEQYF
TGCGCCAGCAGCTTGGGCCAAGGAGCCTACGAGCAGTACTTC
>TRBV11-2|.|.|TRBJ1-5|12
CASSLAGQPQHF
TGTGCCAGCAGCTTAGCAGGGCAGCCCCAGCATTTT
>TRBV15|.|.|TRBJ1-2|15
CATSRDKIATYGYTF
TGTGCCACCAGCAGAGATAAGATAGCAACCTATGGCTACACCTTC
>TRBV14|TRBD2|.|TRBJ2-2|13
CASRGDLAGELFF
TGTGCCAGCCGGGGGGATTTAGCCGGGGAGCTGTTTTTT
>TRBV6-6|.|.|TRBJ1-1|13
CASNPGQNTEAFF
TGTGCCAGCAACCCGGGACAGAACACTGAAGCTTTCTTT
>TRBV6-5|TRBD1|once|TRBJ1-1|13
CASTLTGDTEAFF
TGTGCCAGCACCCTCACAGGGGACACTGAAGCTTTCTTT
>TRBV25-1|.|many|TRBJ1-6|16
CASSEVWGVGNSPLHF
TGTGCCAGCAGTGAAGTTTGGGGGGTGGGGAACTCACCCCTCCACTTT
>TRBV4-3|.|few|TRBJ1-1|14
CASSLGVTNTEAFF
TGCGCCAGCAGCCTGGGAGTGACGAACACTGAAGCTTTCTTT
>TRBV29-1|.|.|TRBJ2-5|12
CSVGHGQETQYF
TGCAGCGTTGGACACGGCCAAGAGACCCAGTACTTC
>TRBV7-9|.|.|TRBJ2-7|13
CASSRYGLYEQYF
TGTGCCAGCAGCCGATATGGACTTTACGAGCAGTACTTC
>TRBV10-1|.|few|TRBJ1-2|15
CASSESKGRDYGYTF
TGCGCCAGCAGTGAGTCCAAGGGGAGGGACTATGGCTACACCTTC
>TRBV29-1|.|.|TRBJ2-7|13
CSVEDPETYEQYF
TGCAGCGTTGAAGATCCGGAGACCTACGAGCAGTACTTC
>TRBV4-2|TRBD1|once|TRBJ2-7|16
CASSQARTGYHYEQYF
TGTGCCAGCAGCCAAGCTCGGACAGGGTACCACTACGAGCAGTACTTC
>TRBV5-8|.|.|TRBJ1-5|14
CASSLRGGHQPQHF
TGTGCCAGCAGCTTGCGCGGGGGGCATCAGCCCCAGCATTTT
>TRBV11-3|.|.|TRBJ1-1|14
CASSLAGQNTEAFF
TGTGCCAGCAGCTTAGCGGGACAGAACACTGAAGCTTTCTTT
>TRBV29-1|.|few|TRBJ2-3|14
CSVVAASPTDTQYF
TGCAGCGTTGTAGCGGCCAGCCCCACAGATACGCAGTATTTT
>TRBV10-3|.|.|TRBJ1-6|13
CAISESRVSPLHF
TGTGCCATCAGTGAGTCAAGGGTATCACCCCTCCACTTT
>TRBV10-3|TRBD1|.|TRBJ1-1|15
CAISDATGGNTEAFF
TGTGCCATCAGTGATGCGACAGGGGGAAACACTGAAGCTTTCTTT
>TRBV5-4|.|.|TRBJ1-5|18
CASSLTGGWESGNQPQHF
TGTGCCAGCAGCTTGACGGGGGGGTGGGAGTCAGGCAATCAGCCCCAGCATTTT
>TRBV7-2|TRBD2|.|TRBJ2-7|18
CASSLAAPLAGIAYEQYF
TGTGCCAGCAGTTTGGCCGCACCCCTAGCGGGGATTGCATACGAGCAGTACTTC
>TRBV6-5|.|.|TRBJ2-7|13
CASSPSRGYEQYF
TGTGCCAGCAGCCCATCCAGGGGTTACGAGCAGTACTTC
>TRBV7-6|TRBD2|.|TRBJ2-1|16
CASSPKTSGSYNEQFF
TGTGCCAGCAGCCCCAAGACTAGCGGGAGCTACAATGAGCAGTTCTTC
>TRBV29-1|TRBD2|.|TRBJ2-3|16
CSVEVAERGWPGTQYF
TGCAGCGTTGAAGTTGCAGAGCGGGGGTGGCCTGGTACGCAGTATTTT
>TRBV7-2|TRBD2|.|TRBJ2-7|15
CASSSLAGESYEQYF
TGTGCCAGCAGCTCCCTAGCGGGGGAGTCCTACGAGCAGTACTTC
>TRBV30|.|.|TRBJ2-7|13
CAWNPDRHYEQYF
TGTGCCTGGAACCCGGACAGACACTACGAGCAGTACTTC
>TRBV7-9|TRBD1|few|TRBJ2-7|16
CASSSVGTAFFYEQYF
TGTGCCAGCAGCTCCGTCGGGACAGCGTTCTTCTACGAGCAGTACTTC
>TRBV4-1|TRBD1|few|TRBJ1-6|16
CASSQAPQGARSPLHF
TGCGCCAGCAGCCAAGCGCCACAGGGGGCTCGTTCACCCCTCCACTTT
>TRBV14|.|once|TRBJ1-2|14
CASSQLDRISGYTF
TGTGCCAGCAGCCAGTTAGACCGGATTAGTGGCTACACCTTC
>TRBV7-9|.|.|TRBJ2-7|13
CASSSIQGGEQYF
TGTGCCAGCAGCTCGATCCAGGGTGGCGAGCAGTACTTC
>TRBV11-2|.|.|TRBJ2-3|15
CASSLWSGATDTQYF
TGTGCCAGCAGCTTATGGTCAGGGGCCACAGATACGCAGTATTTT
>TRBV7-3|TRBD2|.|TRBJ2-1|16
CASSLYFGLESYEQFF
TGTGCCAGCAGCTTATATTTTGGACTAGAATCGTATGAGCAGTTCTTC
>TRBV11-3|.|.|TRBJ2-1|18
CASSLRSGVSSSYNEQFF
TGTGCCAGCAGCTTAAGGTCTGGAGTTTCTAGCTCCTACAATGAGCAGTTCTTC
>TRBV6-1|.|once|TRBJ2-7|14
CASSDVQGSYEQYF
TGTGCCAGCAGTGATGTTCAGGGAAGTTACGAGCAGTACTTC
>TRBV29-1|.|few|TRBJ1-1|13
CSVGRAGDTEGFF
TGCAGCGTTGGCCGAGCAGGGGACACTGAGGGTTTCTTT
>TRBV4-1|TRBD2|.|TRBJ2-1|15
CASSPSGGGYNEQFF
TGCGCCAGCAGCCCGAGCGGGGGGGGATACAATGAGCAGTTCTTC
>TRBV11-2|.|.|TRBJ2-7|14
CASSFSELYYEQYF
TGTGCCAGCAGCTTCTCCGAATTATACTACGAGCAGTACTTC
>TRBV27|TRBD2|.|TRBJ2-3|15
CASSLVAGGQDTQYF
TGTGCCAGCAGTTTAGTGGCGGGGGGGCAAGATACGCAGTATTTT
>TRBV5-1|TRBD2|.|TRBJ2-1|15
CASSPTSGLYNEQFF
TGCGCCAGCAGCCCAACTAGCGGCCTTTACAATGAGCAGTTCTTC
>TRBV6-5|.|.|TRBJ2-5|14
CASSYSLIKGVLYF
TGTGCCAGCAGTTACTCCCTAATCAAAGGGGTGCTGTACTTC
>TRBV6-6|TRBD1|.|TRBJ2-7|15
CASSSRQGRPYEQYF
TGTGCCAGCAGTTCCCGACAGGGACGGCCCTACGAGCAGTACTTC
>TRBV7-9|.|few|TRBJ1-1|15
CASSLGSAGNTEAFF
TGTGCCAGCAGCTTGGGTTCGGCAGGGAACACTGAAGCTTTCTTT
>TRBV5-1|.|.|TRBJ1-1|16
CASSSDSLDMNTEAFF
TGCGCCAGCAGCTCCGACAGCCTAGACATGAACACTGAAGCTTTCTTT
>TRBV19|TRBD1|.|TRBJ1-2|13
CASNNRDRAGYTF
TGTGCCAGTAACAACCGGGACAGGGCGGGCTACACCTTC
>TRBV5-1|TRBD1|.|TRBJ1-1|15
CASSLEEGANTEAFF
TGCGCCAGCAGCTTGGAGGAGGGGGCGAACACTGAAGCTTTCTTT
>TRBV4-2|TRBD1|.|TRBJ1-2|15
CASSPGKGAFYGYTF
TGTGCCAGCAGCCCTGGCAAGGGGGCCTTCTATGGCTACACCTTC
>TRBV19|.|.|TRBJ1-2|13
CASSIGATYGYTF
TGTGCCAGTAGTATAGGGGCTACCTATGGCTACACCTTC
>TRBV4-1|.|.|TRBJ2-2|16
CASSPLGEKNTGELFF
TGCGCCAGCAGCCCATTAGGGGAGAAGAACACCGGGGAGCTGTTTTTT
>TRBV28|.|.|TRBJ2-7|12
CASSPWSYEQYF
TGTGCCAGCAGTCCCTGGTCCTACGAGCAGTACTTC
>TRBV6-5|.|few|TRBJ2-7|11
CASSSTYEQYF
TGTGCCAGCAGTTCTACCTACGAGCAGTACTTC
>TRBV27|TRBD2|medium-sized|TRBJ2-1|17
CASSLNPSAGGYNEQFF
TGTGCCAGCAGTTTGAATCCTTCAGCGGGGGGATACAATGAGCAGTTCTTC
>TRBV6-6|TRBD2|once|TRBJ2-3|16
CATRAGGEFNMDTQYF
TGTGCCACCAGAGCGGGGGGAGAGTTCAATATGGATACGCAGTATTTT
>TRBV4-1|.|once|TRBJ1-1|15
CASSQDYGVNTEAFF
TGCGCCAGCAGCCAGGATTACGGGGTTAACACTGAAGCTTTCTTT
>TRBV2|.|.|TRBJ2-3|16
CASRVNSLSRTDTQYF
TGTGCCAGCAGGGTGAACAGTCTCTCTCGCACAGATACGCAGTATTTT
>TRBV4-1|TRBD1|once|TRBJ1-1|15
CASSLDTGGNTEAFF
TGCGCCAGCAGCCTGGACACAGGGGGCAACACTGAAGCTTTCTTT
>TRBV28|.|.|TRBJ2-5|15
CASSLEQVSEETQYF
TGTGCCAGCAGTTTAGAGCAGGTCTCTGAAGAGACCCAGTACTTC